These 31 T cell receptor beta chains were sequenced from one sample in a study of control samples from healthy donors and cancer patients. TCRdb's copy holds only in-frame clones and misses some; the assay was immunoSEQ multiplex PCR. This table has about 150,000 clones, 85% to 90% appearing once. Sequenced sample: blood. These receptors originate from a young man in good health.

The chain combines TRBV7-7 with TRBJ2-2; D unclear. The CDR3 consists of 12 residues. Per the germline V gene, CDR1 is SSHAT and CDR2 is FNYEAQ (reference sequence). Trimming removed 5 bases at V and 5 bases at J, with 6 bases between. The CDR3 reads CASSQGTGELFF. CDR3 in DNA: TGTGCCAGCAGCCAAGGGACCGGGGAGCTGTTTTTT.

J is TRBJ2-3 and V is TRBV7-2; possible D gene TRBD1, 6 bases. V was shortened by 1 base and J by 1 base, with 9 bases between the two germline ends. This CDR3 comprises 15 residues. Per germline, CDR1 SGHTA and CDR2 FQGNSA. CDR3 in amino acids: CASSLVAGGTDTQYF. In DNA form, the CDR3 reads TGTGCCAGCAGCTTAGTGGCAGGGGGCACAGATACGCAGTATTTT.

V and J are TRBV9 and TRBJ1-2, with D maybe TRBD1 (5 bases). The germline CDR1 and CDR2 sequences are SGDLS and YYNGEE. This CDR3 is built from 14 residues. Trimming took off 6 bases at V and 1 base at J, with 13 bases between the two ends. CDR3 region: CASTPRGFNYGYTF. DNA for the CDR3: TGTGCCAGCACCCCCCGGGGGTTTAACTATGGCTACACCTTC.

The chain is built from TRBV9 and TRBJ2-2; 9 nucleotides align to TRBD2. The CDR3 consists of 21 residues. CDR1 and CDR2 from the germline V gene are SGDLS and YYNGEE. J lost 3 bases, V lost 1 base, and 19 bases had no gene match. CDR3 nucleotides: TGTGCCAGCAGCGTACCCGACCAACCTCCTGGCGGGGGGGCGGACACCGGGGAGCTGTTTTTT. Amino acid sequence: CASSVPDQPPGGGADTGELFF.

This chain uses TRBV19 with TRBJ2-1; D remains unclear. CDR1 LNHDA and CDR2 SQIVND come from the germline V gene (reference sequence). Trimming removed 7 bases from V and 0 bases from J, with 13 bases in between. This CDR3 is 15 amino acids long. The chain's CDR3 is CASTPGWSSYNEQFF. Here the CDR3 DNA reads TGTGCCAGTACGCCCGGGTGGAGCTCCTACAATGAGCAGTTCTTC.

On this clone: The same CDR3 can be traced to other DNA sequences in this sample. This rearrangement joins TRBV7-9 to TRBJ1-4, with D tentatively TRBD1 (5 bases). The V end was cut by 5 bases, the J end by 7 bases, with 11 bases between. Germline V gives CDR1 SEHNR, CDR2 FQNEAQ (reference sequence). This CDR3 comprises 13 residues. The CDR3 reads CASSPDTGEKLFF. The CDR3 nucleotides read TGTGCCAGCAGCCCAGATACAGGTGAAAAACTGTTTTTT.

This CDR3 reads CASSLPQYNEQFF. The CDR3 region has the DNA TGCGCCAGCAGCTTGCCACAATACAATGAGCAGTTCTTC. The genes are TRBV5-1 and TRBJ2-1; D not resolved. The CDR3 extends over 13 amino acids. Germline CDR1 SGHRS, CDR2 YFSETQ. Deletions cut 1 base from V and 4 bases from J, with 6 bases between.

J is TRBJ2-5 and V is TRBV2; TRBD2 agrees at 8 bases. CDR1 is SNHLY, CDR2 FYNNEI, per germline. The length of the CDR3 is 15 residues. Losses at the gene ends were 4 bases for V and 4 bases for J; bases not matched to a gene: 8. CDR3 coding DNA: TGTGCCAGCAGTGCGGAGCGGGGGCCGGGAGAGACCCAGTACTTC. Protein sequence: CASSAERGPGETQYF.

The chain is built from TRBV15 and TRBJ2-3; TRBD2 agrees at 14 bases. The CDR3 has 17 residues. V lost 3 bases and J lost 2; bases outside the gene matches: 4. The germline CDR1 and CDR2 sequences are LNHNV and YYDKDF (reference sequence). DNA for the CDR3: TGTGCCACCAGCAGTCTGACTAGCGGGGGGGACACAGATACGCAGTATTTT. Its translation is CATSSLTSGGDTDTQYF.

The chain couples TRBV18 to TRBJ1-6; TRBD1 matches 9 bases. After removal of 4 bases from V and 10 bases from J, the junction contained 5 bases not matched to a gene. The germline V gene encodes CDR1 KGHSH and CDR2 LQKENI. The length of the CDR3 is 14 residues. The CDR3 bases are TGTGCCAGCTCACAACAGGGGGCTGGATCACCCCTCCACTTT. It encodes CASSQQGAGSPLHF.

In this sample, this clone turned up once. This chain connects TRBV19 to TRBJ2-5; 9 bases are shared with TRBD2. CDR3 length equals 17 residues. Per germline, CDR1 LNHDA and CDR2 SQIVND (reference sequence). Unmatched junction bases numbered 8, after V lost 3 bases and J lost 0 bases. The CDR3 bases are TGTGCCAGTAGTATTCTAGCGGGGAGTTCTTACCAAGAGACCCAGTACTTC. Protein sequence: CASSILAGSSYQETQYF. Using reference TRBV19 and TRBJ2-5 for the parts outside the CDR3, the full variable domain is DGGITQSPKYLFRKEGQNVTLSCEQNLNHDAMYWYRQDPGQGLRLIYYSQIVNDFQKGDIAEGYSVSREKKESFPLTVTSAQKNPTAFYLCASSILAGSSYQETQYFGPGTRLLVL.

With respect to this clone: The sample has other DNA sequences that encode this CDR3 too. This chain links TRBV7-9 with TRBJ1-1; possible D gene TRBD1, 5 bases. Germline loops: CDR1 SEHNR, CDR2 FQNEAQ (reference sequence). The CDR3 loop spans 14 amino acids. Trimming removed 1 base at V and 1 base at J, with 7 bases between. CDR3 region: CASSLGRGNTEAFF. The CDR3 bases are TGTGCCAGCAGCTTAGGGAGGGGGAACACTGAAGCTTTCTTT. Supplemented by reference TRBV7-9 and TRBJ1-1, the full variable domain reads DTGVSQNPRHKITKRGQNVTFRCDPISEHNRLYWYRQTLGQGPEFLTYFQNEAQLEKSRLLSDRFSAERPKGSFSTLEIQRTEQGDSAMYLCASSLGRGNTEAFFGQGTRLTVV.

The V call is TRBV15, the J call TRBJ1-5; 9 bases fit TRBD1. Germline assignment: CDR1 LNHNV and CDR2 YYDKDF (reference sequence). The CDR3 spans 14 residues. After removal of 3 bases from V and 11 bases from J, the junction contained 8 bases not matched to a gene. CDR3 nucleotides: TGTGCCACCAGCAGGGACAGGGGAGTTAGGGCCCAGCATTTT. This translates into CATSRDRGVRAQHF.

There are a few counts of this clone. This chain connects TRBV5-6 to TRBJ1-6, with TRBD1 matching 8 bases. Germline V lookup: CDR1 SGHDT, CDR2 YYEEEE. This CDR3 is built from 14 residues. J gave up 10 bases and V 4 bases, and 7 bases lay outside the gene matches. CDR3 amino acids: CASSSGQGRSPLHF. The CDR3 DNA sequence: TGTGCCAGCAGCAGCGGACAGGGCCGCTCACCCCTCCACTTT. The variable domain in full, with the rest retrieved from reference TRBV5-6 and TRBJ1-6, is DAGVTQSPTHLIKTRGQQVTLRCSPKSGHDTVSWYQQALGQGPQFIFQYYEEEERQRGNFPDRFSGHQFPNYSSELNVNALLLGDSALYLCASSSGQGRSPLHFGNGTRLTVT.

The CDR3 bases are TGTGCCGGGACAGTTACTGAGACCCAGTACTTC. Translating it yields CAGTVTETQYF. This chain joins TRBV30 and TRBJ2-5, with TRBD1 matching 7 bases. Germline V gene sequence: CDR1 GTSNPN, CDR2 SVGIG (reference sequence). The length of the CDR3 is 11 residues. Germline trimming cut 8 bases from V and 5 bases from J; bases unmatched to any gene: 5.

The chain employs TRBV7-2 and TRBJ2-5, with D unclear. V lost 5 bases and J lost 5, with 9 bases in between. CDR3 size: 12 residues. The V gene's germline CDR1 is SGHTA and CDR2 FQGNSA. DNA of the CDR3: TGTGCCAGCAGCCCGGCGGCTGAGACCCAGTACTTC. Protein sequence: CASSPAAETQYF.

As DNA, the CDR3 is TGTGCCAGCAGTGCAACAGGGACATCCAGACGGTATGGCTACACCTTC. Its protein product is CASSATGTSRRYGYTF. The V call is TRBV6-1, the J call TRBJ1-2; possible D gene TRBD1, 6 bases. CDR1 and CDR2 (germline): MNHNS, SASEGT. The V end lost 4 bases, the J end lost 5 bases, and 20 bases lay between the germline ends. The CDR3 sequence is 16 residues long.

As to this clone: The junction does not match germline at one end; this may be a read error. The J gene is TRBJ2-7, the V gene TRBV5-1; tentative D call: TRBD2 (5 bases). The CDR3 totals 13 residues. Germline V gene data show CDR1 as SGHRS and CDR2 as YFSETQ. CDR3 region: CASKKSGLYEQYF. The CDR3 DNA follows: TGCGCGAGCAAGAAATCCGGACTGTACGAGCAGTACTTC.

This clone has just a few counts. The gene calls are TRBV27 and TRBJ2-2; D call uncertain. The V end lost 2 bases, the J end lost 0 bases, and 1 base lay between the germline ends. CDR1 is MNHEY, CDR2 SMNVEV, per germline (reference sequence). CDR3 size: 13 residues. CDR3: CASSLANTGELFF. The CDR3 DNA sequence: TGTGCCAGCAGTTTAGCGAACACCGGGGAGCTGTTTTTT.

J is TRBJ1-1 and V is TRBV5-1; tentative D call: TRBD1 (6 bases). The V gene lost 0 bases and the J gene lost 0 bases, with 12 bases spanning the gap. This CDR3 is built from 16 residues. In germline, CDR1 is SGHRS, CDR2 YFSETQ. Here the CDR3 DNA reads TGCGCCAGCAGCTTGGGACAGGTTTCATTGAACACTGAAGCTTTCTTT. Amino acids: CASSLGQVSLNTEAFF.

V gene TRBV6-2 or TRBV6-3 combines with J gene TRBJ2-1; 8 bases are shared with TRBD2. Per germline, CDR1 MNHEY and CDR2 SVGEGT. The CDR3 contains 17 residues. The trim removed 4 bases at V and 2 bases at J, leaving 10 bases unmatched. CDR3 DNA: TGTGCCAGCAGTTGGGTTCTTAGCGGGGCGCCCTACAATGAGCAGTTCTTC. Translation: CASSWVLSGAPYNEQFF.

V gene TRBV7-3 combines with J gene TRBJ1-6; TRBD1 agrees at 9 bases. CDR1 SGHTA and CDR2 FQGTGA come from the germline V gene. Unmatched junction bases numbered 7, after V lost 4 bases and J lost 6 bases. CDR3 length equals 16 residues. CDR3 residues: CASSSPRGQGNSPLHF. The DNA for the CDR3 is TGTGCCAGCAGCTCCCCCCGGGGACAGGGTAATTCACCCCTCCACTTT.

V usage is TRBV7-9 and J usage is TRBJ2-1; possible D gene TRBD2, 5 bases. Looked up from germline, CDR1 is SEHNR and CDR2 is FQNEAQ (reference sequence). Trimming cost V 4 bases and J 7 bases, with 23 bases left between them. The CDR3 totals 17 residues. CDR3 DNA: TGTGCCAGCAGCTCGCCGGTAAACACCGCGGGTAATAATGAGCAGTTCTTC. It specifies CASSSPVNTAGNNEQFF.

V usage is TRBV10-3 and J usage is TRBJ2-1, with 13 positions matching TRBD2. The V gene end was trimmed by 4 bases and the J gene end by 5 bases; junction bases not matched to a gene: 5. Germline V gives CDR1 ENHRY, CDR2 SYGVKD. This CDR3 comprises 16 residues. CDR3 DNA sequence: TGTGCCATCAGTGGGGGGACTAGCGGGGTTAACAATGAGCAGTTCTTC. Its protein is CAISGGTSGVNNEQFF.

The chain links TRBV6-4 to TRBJ2-5; possible D gene TRBD2, 6 bases. The CDR3 extends over 16 amino acids. V lost 4 bases, J lost 3 bases, and 18 bases lay in between. Germline V lookup: CDR1 MRHNA, CDR2 SNTAGT. The CDR3 loop is CASSVVPGLAKETQYF. The CDR3, as DNA: TGTGCCAGCAGTGTCGTACCGGGACTGGCAAAAGAGACCCAGTACTTC.

This rearrangement joins TRBV6-5 to TRBJ2-3; the match to TRBD2 covers 11 bases. The CDR3 is 15 residues long. The germline V gene has CDR1 MNHEY and CDR2 SVGAGI. V was pared by 11 bases and J by 5 bases, with 12 bases of the junction left unmatched. CDR3 loop: CAVARLAGGLDTQYF. In DNA form, the CDR3 reads TGTGCCGTCGCACGTCTAGCGGGGGGTTTAGATACGCAGTATTTT.

The chain uses TRBV5-6 and TRBJ2-7, with TRBD1 matching over 7 bases. Germline CDR1 reads SGHDT; CDR2 reads YYEEEE. Trimming cost V 6 bases and J 1 base; bases outside gene matches: 7. The CDR3 is 14 amino acids. In DNA, the CDR3 is TGTGCCAGCAACCTCAGGGGGTCTTCCTACGAGCAGTACTTC. This encodes CASNLRGSSYEQYF.

This sequence joins TRBV6-2 or TRBV6-3 and TRBJ2-5, with unresolved D. Germline values: CDR1 MNHEY, CDR2 SVGEGT. Trimming left V 1 base short and J 1 base short, with 1 base between. This CDR3 is 12 amino acids long. The CDR3 region is CASSYFQETQYF. CDR3 nucleotide sequence: TGTGCCAGCAGTTACTTCCAAGAGACCCAGTACTTC.

The gene calls are TRBV5-1 and TRBJ2-6; 7 bases align to TRBD1. The germline gives CDR1 SGHRS, CDR2 YFSETQ. Losses at the gene ends were 8 bases for V and 0 bases for J; bases not matched to a gene: 8. The CDR3 is made up of 16 amino acids. Here the CDR3 reads CARGGQTTSGANVLTF. In DNA, the CDR3 is TGCGCCAGAGGGGGACAGACGACCTCTGGGGCCAACGTCCTGACTTTC.

The chain employs TRBV11-2 and TRBJ2-2; D is uncertain. Germline V gene data show CDR1 as SGHAT and CDR2 as FQNNGV. V lost 2 bases to trimming and J lost 6 bases, with 10 bases between them. The CDR3 extends over 14 amino acids. CDR3 sequence: CASSLQVSSGELFF. As DNA, the CDR3 is TGTGCCAGCAGCTTACAGGTTTCCTCCGGGGAGCTGTTTTTT.

J is TRBJ1-3 and V is TRBV2; D is ambiguous. Germline V gene data show CDR1 as SNHLY and CDR2 as FYNNEI. Trimming took off 3 bases at V and 0 bases at J, with 9 bases between the two ends. The CDR3 is 15 residues long. The CDR3 DNA reads as TGTGCCAGCAGTGATTGGCCGACCTCTGGAAACACCATATATTTT. Translation gives CASSDWPTSGNTIYF.